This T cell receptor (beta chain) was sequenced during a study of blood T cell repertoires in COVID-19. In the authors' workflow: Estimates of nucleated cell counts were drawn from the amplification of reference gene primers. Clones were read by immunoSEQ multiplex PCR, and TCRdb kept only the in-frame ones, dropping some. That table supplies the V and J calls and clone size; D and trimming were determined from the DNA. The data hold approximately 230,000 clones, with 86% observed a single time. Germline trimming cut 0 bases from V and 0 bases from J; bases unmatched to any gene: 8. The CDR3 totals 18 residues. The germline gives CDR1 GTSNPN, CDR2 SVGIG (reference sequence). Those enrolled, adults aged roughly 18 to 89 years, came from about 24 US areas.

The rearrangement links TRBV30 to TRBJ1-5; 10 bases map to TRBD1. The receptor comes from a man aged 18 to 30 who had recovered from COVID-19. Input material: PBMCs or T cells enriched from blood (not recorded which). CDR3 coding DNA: TGTGCCTGGAGTGTATCCTGGACAGGGGGATATAGCAATCAGCCCCAGCATTTT. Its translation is CAWSVSWTGGYSNQPQHF.